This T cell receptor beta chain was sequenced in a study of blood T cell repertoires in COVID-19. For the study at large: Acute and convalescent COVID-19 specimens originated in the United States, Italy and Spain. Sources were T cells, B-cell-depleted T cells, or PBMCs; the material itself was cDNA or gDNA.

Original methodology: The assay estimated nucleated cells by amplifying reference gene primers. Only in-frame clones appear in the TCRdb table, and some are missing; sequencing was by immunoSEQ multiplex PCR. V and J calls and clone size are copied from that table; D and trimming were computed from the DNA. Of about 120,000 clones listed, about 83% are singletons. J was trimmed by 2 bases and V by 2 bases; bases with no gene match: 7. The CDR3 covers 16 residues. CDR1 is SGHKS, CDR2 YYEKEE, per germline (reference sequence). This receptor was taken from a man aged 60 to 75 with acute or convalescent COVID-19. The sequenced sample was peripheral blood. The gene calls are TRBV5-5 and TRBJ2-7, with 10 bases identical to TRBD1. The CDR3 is CASSFTSGQGTYEQYF. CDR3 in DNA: TGTGCCAGCAGCTTTACCTCGGGACAGGGGACCTACGAGCAGTACTTC.